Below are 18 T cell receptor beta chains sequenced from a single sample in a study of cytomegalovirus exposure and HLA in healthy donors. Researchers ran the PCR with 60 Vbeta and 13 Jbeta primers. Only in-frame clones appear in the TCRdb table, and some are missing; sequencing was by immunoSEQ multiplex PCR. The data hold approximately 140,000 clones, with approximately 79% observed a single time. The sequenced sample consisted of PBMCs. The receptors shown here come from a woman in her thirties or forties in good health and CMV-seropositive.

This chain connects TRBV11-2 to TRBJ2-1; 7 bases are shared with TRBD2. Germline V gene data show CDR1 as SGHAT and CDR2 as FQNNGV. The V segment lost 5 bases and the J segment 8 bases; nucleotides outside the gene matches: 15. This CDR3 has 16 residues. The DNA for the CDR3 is TGTGCCAGCAGCAGGGGCTGGACTAGATCATCCGATGAGCAGTTCTTC. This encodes CASSRGWTRSSDEQFF.

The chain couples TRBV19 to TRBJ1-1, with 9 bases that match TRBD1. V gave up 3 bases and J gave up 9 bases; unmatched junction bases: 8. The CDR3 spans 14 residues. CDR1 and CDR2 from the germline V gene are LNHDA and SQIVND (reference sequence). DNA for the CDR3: TGTGCCAGTAGTATCACCCGGGACAGGGTTAAAGCTTTCTTT. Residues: CASSITRDRVKAFF.

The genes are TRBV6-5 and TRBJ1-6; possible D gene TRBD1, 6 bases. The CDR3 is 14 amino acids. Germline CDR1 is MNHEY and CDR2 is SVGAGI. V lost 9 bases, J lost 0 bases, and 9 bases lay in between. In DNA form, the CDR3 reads TGTGCCAGTAAGGACAGCTCCTATAATTCACCCCTCCACTTT. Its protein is CASKDSSYNSPLHF.

The CDR3 coding sequence is TGTGCCAGCAGCTTGAATAGCGGGGTGACAACCGGGGAGCTGTTTTTT. This sequence encodes CASSLNSGVTTGELFF. V usage is TRBV5-5 and J usage is TRBJ2-2, with 8 positions matching TRBD2. Germline V gives CDR1 SGHKS, CDR2 YYEKEE (reference sequence). CDR3 length: 16 amino acids. The junction had 7 bases not matched to a gene; V was cut back by 1 base and J by 5 bases.

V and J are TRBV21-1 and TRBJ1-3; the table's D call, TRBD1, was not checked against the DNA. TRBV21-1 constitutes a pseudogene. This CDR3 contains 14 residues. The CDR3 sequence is CASIGTVSGNTIYF. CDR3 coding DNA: TGTGCCAGCATCGGGACAGTCTCTGGAAACACCATATATTTT.

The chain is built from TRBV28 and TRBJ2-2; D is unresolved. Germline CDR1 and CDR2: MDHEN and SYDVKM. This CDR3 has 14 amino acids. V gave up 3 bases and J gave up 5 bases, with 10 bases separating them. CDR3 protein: CASSLGSMTGELFF. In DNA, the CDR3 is TGTGCCAGCAGTTTGGGCAGTATGACCGGGGAGCTGTTTTTT.

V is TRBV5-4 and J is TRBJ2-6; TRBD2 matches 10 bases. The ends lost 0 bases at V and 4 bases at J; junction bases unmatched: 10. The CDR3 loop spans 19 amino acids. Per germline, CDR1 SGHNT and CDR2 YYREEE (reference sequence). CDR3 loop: CASSLGPLAGRSGANVLTF. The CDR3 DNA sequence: TGTGCCAGCAGCTTGGGCCCACTAGCGGGGCGCTCGGGGGCCAACGTCCTGACTTTC.

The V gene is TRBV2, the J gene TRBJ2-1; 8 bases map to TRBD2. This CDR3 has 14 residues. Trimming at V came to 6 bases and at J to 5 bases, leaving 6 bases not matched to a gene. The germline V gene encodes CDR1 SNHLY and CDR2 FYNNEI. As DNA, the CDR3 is TGTGCCAGCAGAGCGGGGGAGTGGGACAATGAGCAGTTCTTC. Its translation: CASRAGEWDNEQFF. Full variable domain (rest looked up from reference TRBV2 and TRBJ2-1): EPEVTQTPSHQVTQMGQEVILRCVPISNHLYFYWYRQILGQKVEFLVSFYNNEISEKSEIFDDQFSVERPDGSNFTLKIRSTKLEDSAMYFCASRAGEWDNEQFFGPGTRLTVL.

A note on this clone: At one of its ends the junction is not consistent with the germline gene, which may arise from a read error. CDR3 sequence reads: CASGLAGTGAGELFF. CDR3 coding DNA: TGTGCCAGCGGCTTGGCCGGGACAGGGGCCGGGGAGCTGTTTTTT. This chain joins TRBV5-6 and TRBJ2-2; TRBD1 agrees at 10 bases. The CDR3 length is 15 residues. Germline V CDR1 and CDR2: SGHDT, YYEEEE.

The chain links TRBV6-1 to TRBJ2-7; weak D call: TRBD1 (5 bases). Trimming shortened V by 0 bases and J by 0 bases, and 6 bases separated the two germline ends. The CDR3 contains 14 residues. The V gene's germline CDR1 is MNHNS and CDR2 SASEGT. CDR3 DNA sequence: TGTGCCAGCAGTGAAGCGGGGCCCTCCTACGAGCAGTACTTC. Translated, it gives CASSEAGPSYEQYF.

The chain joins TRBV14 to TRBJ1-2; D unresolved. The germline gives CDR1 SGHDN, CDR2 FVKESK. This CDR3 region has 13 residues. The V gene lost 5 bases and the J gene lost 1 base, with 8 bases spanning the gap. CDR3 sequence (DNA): TGTGCCAGCAGCTTACAGATTAACTATGGCTACACCTTC. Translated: CASSLQINYGYTF.

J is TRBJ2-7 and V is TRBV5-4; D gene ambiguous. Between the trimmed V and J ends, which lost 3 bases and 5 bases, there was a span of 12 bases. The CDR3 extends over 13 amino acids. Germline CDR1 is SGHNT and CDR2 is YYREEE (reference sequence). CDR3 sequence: CASSYIQLDEQYF. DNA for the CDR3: TGTGCCAGCAGCTACATACAGCTCGACGAGCAGTACTTC.

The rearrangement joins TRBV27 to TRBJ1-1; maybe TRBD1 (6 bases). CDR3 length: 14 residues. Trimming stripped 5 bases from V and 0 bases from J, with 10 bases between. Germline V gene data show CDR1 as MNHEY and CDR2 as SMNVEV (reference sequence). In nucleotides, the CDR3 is TGTGCCAGCAGTGCCACAGGGTTGAACACTGAAGCTTTCTTT. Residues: CASSATGLNTEAFF.

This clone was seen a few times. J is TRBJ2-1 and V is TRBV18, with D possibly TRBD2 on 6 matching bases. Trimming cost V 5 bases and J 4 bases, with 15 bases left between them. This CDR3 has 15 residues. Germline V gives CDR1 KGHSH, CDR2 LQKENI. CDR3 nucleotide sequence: TGTGCCAGCTCAACCGGACAAGGAGGGTACAATGAGCAGTTCTTC. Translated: CASSTGQGGYNEQFF.

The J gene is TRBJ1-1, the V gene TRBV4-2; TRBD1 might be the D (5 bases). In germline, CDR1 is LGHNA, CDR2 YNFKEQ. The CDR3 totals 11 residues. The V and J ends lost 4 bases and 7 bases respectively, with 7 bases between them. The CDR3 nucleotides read TGTGCCAGCAGCCCGGGGGTTGAAGCTTTCTTT. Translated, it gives CASSPGVEAFF.

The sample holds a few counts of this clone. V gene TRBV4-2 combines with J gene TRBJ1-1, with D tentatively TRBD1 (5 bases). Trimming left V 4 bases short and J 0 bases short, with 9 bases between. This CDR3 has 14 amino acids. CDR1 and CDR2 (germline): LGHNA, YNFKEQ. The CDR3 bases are TGTGCCAGCAGCCCGGACACCCTGAACACTGAAGCTTTCTTT. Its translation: CASSPDTLNTEAFF.

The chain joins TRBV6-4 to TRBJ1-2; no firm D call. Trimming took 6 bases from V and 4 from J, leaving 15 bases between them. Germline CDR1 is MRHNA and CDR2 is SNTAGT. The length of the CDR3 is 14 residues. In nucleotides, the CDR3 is TGTGCCAGCAGCCTCTGGCCGGGGTTCTATGGCTACACCTTC. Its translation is CASSLWPGFYGYTF.

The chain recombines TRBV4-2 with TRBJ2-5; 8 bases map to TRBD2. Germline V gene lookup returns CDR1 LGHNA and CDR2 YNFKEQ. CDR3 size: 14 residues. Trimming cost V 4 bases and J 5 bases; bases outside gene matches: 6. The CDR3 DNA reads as TGTGCCAGCAGCCCCCACTCGGGGGGGGAGACCCAGTACTTC. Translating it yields CASSPHSGGETQYF.